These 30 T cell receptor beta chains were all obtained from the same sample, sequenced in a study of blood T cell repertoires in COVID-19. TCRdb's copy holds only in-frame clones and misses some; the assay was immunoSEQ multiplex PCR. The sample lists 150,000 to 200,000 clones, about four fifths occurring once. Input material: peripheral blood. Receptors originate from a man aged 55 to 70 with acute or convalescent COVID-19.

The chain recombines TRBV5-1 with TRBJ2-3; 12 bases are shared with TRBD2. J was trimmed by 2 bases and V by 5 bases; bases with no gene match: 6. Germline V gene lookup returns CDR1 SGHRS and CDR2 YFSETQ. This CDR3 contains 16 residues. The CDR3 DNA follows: TGCGCCAGCAGAACTCTAGCGGGGGGGAACACAGATACGCAGTATTTT. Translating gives CASRTLAGGNTDTQYF.

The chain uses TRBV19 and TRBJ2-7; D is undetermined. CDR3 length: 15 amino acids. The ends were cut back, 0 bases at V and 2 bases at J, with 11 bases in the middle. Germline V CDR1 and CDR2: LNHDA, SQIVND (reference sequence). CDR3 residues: CASSIDLYNPYEQYF. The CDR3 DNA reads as TGTGCCAGTAGTATAGATCTCTATAATCCCTACGAGCAGTACTTC.

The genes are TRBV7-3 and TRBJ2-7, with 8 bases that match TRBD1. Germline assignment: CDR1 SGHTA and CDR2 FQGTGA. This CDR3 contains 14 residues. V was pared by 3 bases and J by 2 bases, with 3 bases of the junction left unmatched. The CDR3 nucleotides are TGTGCCAGCAGCTTGGGACAGGCGCCCTACGAGCAGTACTTC. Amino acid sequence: CASSLGQAPYEQYF.

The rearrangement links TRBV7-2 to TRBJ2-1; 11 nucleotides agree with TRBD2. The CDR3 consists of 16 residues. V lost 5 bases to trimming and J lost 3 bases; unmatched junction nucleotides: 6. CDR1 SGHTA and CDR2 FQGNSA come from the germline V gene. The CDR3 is CASSILAGGVYNEQFF. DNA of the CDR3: TGTGCCAGCAGCATCCTAGCGGGGGGTGTCTACAATGAGCAGTTCTTC.

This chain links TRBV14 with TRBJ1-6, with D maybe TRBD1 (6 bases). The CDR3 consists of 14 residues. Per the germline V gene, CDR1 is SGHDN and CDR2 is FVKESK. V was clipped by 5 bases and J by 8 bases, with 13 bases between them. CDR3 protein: CASSKTRGYSPLHF. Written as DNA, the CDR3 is TGTGCCAGCAGCAAGACCAGGGGCTATTCACCCCTCCACTTT.

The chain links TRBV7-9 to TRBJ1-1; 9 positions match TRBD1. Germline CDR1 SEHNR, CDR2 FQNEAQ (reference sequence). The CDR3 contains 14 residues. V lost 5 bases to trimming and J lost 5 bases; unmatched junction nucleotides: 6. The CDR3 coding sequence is TGTGCCAGCAGCGACACAGGGGGCGGAACTGAAGCTTTCTTT. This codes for CASSDTGGGTEAFF.

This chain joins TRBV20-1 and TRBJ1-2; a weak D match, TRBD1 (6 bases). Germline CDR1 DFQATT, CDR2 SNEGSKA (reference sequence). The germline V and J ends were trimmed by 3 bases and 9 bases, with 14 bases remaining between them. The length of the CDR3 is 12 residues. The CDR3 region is CSASLDRISYTF. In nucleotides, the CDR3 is TGCAGTGCTAGTCTCGACAGGATAAGCTACACCTTC.

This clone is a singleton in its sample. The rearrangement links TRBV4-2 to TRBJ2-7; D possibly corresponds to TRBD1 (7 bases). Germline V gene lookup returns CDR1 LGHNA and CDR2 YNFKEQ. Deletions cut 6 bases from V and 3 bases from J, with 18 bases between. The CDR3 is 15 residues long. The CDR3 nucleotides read TGTGCCAGCAGTCCTCTTTCCCAGGGGGGCTACGAGCAGTACTTC. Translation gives CASSPLSQGGYEQYF.

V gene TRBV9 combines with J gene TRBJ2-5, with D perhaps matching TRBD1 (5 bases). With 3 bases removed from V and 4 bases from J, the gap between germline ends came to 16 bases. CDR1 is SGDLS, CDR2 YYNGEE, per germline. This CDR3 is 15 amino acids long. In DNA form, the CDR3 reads TGTGCCAGCAGCGCTCATGGACGGCAGGGAGAGACCCAGTACTTC. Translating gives CASSAHGRQGETQYF.

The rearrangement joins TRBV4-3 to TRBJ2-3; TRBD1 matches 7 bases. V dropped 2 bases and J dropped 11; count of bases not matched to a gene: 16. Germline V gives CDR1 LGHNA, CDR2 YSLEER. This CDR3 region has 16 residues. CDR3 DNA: TGCGCCAGCAGCCAACTGACAGGGCGGCCTGGGGCTAAGCAGTATTTT. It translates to CASSQLTGRPGAKQYF.

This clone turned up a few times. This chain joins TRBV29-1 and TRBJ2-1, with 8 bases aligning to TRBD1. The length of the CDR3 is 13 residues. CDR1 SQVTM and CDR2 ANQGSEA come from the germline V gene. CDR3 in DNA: TGCAGTCTCGGGACAGGCGTTGGGAATGAGCAGTTCTTC. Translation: CSLGTGVGNEQFF.

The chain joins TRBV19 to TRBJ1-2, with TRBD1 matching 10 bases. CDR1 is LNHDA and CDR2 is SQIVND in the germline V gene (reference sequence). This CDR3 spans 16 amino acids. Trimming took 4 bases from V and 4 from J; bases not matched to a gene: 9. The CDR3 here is CASSSRDRGIPYGYTF. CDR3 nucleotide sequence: TGTGCCAGTAGTAGCCGGGACAGGGGAATTCCCTATGGCTACACCTTC.

The CDR3 is CSVRRQGATDTQYF. The CDR3 region has the DNA TGCAGCGTTCGGAGACAGGGGGCTACAGATACGCAGTATTTT. The chain combines TRBV29-1 with TRBJ2-3; 10 bases are shared with TRBD1. The V gene end was trimmed by 5 bases and the J gene end by 3 bases; junction bases not matched to a gene: 5. CDR3 length equals 14 residues. The germline CDR1 and CDR2 sequences are SQVTM and ANQGSEA.

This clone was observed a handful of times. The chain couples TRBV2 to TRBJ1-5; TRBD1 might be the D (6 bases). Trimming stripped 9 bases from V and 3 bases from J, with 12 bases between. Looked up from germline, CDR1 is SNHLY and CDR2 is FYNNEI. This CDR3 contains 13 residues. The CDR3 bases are TGTGCCAGAAGTAGGGGGATCAATCAGCCCCAGCATTTT. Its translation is CARSRGINQPQHF.

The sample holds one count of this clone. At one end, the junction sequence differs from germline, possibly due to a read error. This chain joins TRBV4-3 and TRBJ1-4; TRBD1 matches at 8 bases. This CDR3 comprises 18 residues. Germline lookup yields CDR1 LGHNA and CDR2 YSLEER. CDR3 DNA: TGCGCCAGCAGCCAAGAACCCCCTCGACAGGGGACCCTTGAACAACTGTTTTTT. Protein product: CASSQEPPRQGTLEQLFF.

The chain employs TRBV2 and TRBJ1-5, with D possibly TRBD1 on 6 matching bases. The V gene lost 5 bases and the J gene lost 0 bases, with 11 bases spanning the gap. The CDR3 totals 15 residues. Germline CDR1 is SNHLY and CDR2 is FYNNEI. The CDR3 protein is CASSLDSYSNQPQHF. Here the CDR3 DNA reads TGTGCCAGCAGTTTGGACAGTTATAGCAATCAGCCCCAGCATTTT.

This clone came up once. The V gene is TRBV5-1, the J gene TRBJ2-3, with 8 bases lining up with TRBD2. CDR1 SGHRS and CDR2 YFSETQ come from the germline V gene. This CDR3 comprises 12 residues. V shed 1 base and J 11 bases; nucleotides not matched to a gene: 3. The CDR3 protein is CASSLLLAEQYF. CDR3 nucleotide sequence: TGCGCCAGCAGCTTGCTACTAGCGGAGCAGTATTTT.

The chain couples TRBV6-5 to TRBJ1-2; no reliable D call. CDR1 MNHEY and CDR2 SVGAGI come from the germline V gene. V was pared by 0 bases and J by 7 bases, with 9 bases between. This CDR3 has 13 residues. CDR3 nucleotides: TGTGCCAGCAGTTACTCACGAGGGATTGGCTACACCTTC. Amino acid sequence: CASSYSRGIGYTF.

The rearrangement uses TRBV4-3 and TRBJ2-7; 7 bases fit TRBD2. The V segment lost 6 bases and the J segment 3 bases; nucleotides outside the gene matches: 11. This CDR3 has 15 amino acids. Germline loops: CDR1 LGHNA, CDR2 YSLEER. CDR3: CASSRSYRGDYEQYF. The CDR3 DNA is TGCGCCAGCAGTCGGTCCTATCGGGGGGACTACGAGCAGTACTTC.

CDR3 sequence: CASSPAIAGGGNEQFF. CDR3 sequence (DNA): TGTGCCAGCTCACCCGCCATAGCGGGAGGGGGGAATGAGCAGTTCTTC. The chain has TRBV18 and TRBJ2-1, with 11 bases aligning to TRBD2. The V and J ends lost 3 bases and 7 bases, in that order; junction bases with no gene match: 8. The CDR3 extends over 16 amino acids. Germline CDR1 is KGHSH and CDR2 is LQKENI.

This CDR3 reads CASSGQLMNTEAFF. CDR3 DNA sequence: TGTGCCAGCAGTGGACAGCTCATGAACACTGAAGCTTTCTTT. This chain links TRBV6-2 or TRBV6-3 with TRBJ1-1; a weak D match, TRBD1 (6 bases). Germline-derived CDR1 and CDR2 are MNHEY and SVGEGT. The length of the CDR3 is 14 residues. Trimming took 5 bases from V and 0 from J, leaving 10 bases between them.

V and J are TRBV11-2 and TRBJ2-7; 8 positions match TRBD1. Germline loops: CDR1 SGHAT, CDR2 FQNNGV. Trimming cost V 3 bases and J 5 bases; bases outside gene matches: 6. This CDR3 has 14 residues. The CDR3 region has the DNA TGTGCCAGCAGCTTTATGACAGGGGCAGACGAGCAGTACTTC. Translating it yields CASSFMTGADEQYF.

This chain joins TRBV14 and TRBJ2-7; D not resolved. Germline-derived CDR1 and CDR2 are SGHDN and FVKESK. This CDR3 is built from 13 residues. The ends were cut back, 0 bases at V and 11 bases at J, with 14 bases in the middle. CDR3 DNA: TGTGCCAGCAGCCAAGATACCCGCAGTGGCAAGTACTTC. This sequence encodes CASSQDTRSGKYF. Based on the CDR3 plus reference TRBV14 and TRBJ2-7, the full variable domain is EAGVTQFPSHSVIEKGQTVTLRCDPISGHDNLYWYRRVMGKEIKFLLHFVKESKQDESGMPNNRFLAERTGGTYSTLKVQPAELEDSGVYFCASSQDTRSGKYFGPGTRLTVT.

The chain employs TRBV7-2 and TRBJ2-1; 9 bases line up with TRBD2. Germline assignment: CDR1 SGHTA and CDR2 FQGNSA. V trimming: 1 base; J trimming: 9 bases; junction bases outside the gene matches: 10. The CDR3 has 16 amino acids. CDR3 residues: CASSLVMGGGAREQFF. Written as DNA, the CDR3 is TGTGCCAGCAGCTTAGTGATGGGCGGGGGGGCTCGTGAGCAGTTCTTC.

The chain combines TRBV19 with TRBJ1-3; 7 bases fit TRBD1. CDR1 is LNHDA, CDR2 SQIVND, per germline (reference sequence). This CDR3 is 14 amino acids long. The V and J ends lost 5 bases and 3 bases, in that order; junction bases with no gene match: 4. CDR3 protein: CASSAGTVGNTIYF. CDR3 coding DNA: TGTGCCAGTAGTGCGGGGACAGTTGGAAACACCATATATTTT.

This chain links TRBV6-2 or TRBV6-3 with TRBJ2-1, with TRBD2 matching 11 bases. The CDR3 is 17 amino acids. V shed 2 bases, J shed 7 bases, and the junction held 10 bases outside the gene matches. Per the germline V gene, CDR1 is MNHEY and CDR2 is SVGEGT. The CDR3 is CASSYPYSGGARNEQFF. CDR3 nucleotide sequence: TGTGCCAGCAGTTACCCCTATAGCGGGGGGGCCCGGAATGAGCAGTTCTTC.

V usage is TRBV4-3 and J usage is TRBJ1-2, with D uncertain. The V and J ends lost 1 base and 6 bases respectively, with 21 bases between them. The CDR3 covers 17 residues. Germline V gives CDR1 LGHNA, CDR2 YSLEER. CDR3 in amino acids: CASSQGSGNPILDGYTF. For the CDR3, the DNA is TGCGCCAGCAGCCAAGGGTCGGGTAACCCTATCCTCGATGGCTACACCTTC.

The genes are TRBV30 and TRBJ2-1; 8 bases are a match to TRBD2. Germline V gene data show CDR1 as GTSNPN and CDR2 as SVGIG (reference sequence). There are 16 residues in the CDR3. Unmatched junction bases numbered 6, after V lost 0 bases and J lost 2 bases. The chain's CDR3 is CAWSVGELAAYNEQFF. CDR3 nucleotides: TGTGCCTGGAGTGTAGGTGAACTAGCGGCCTACAATGAGCAGTTCTTC.

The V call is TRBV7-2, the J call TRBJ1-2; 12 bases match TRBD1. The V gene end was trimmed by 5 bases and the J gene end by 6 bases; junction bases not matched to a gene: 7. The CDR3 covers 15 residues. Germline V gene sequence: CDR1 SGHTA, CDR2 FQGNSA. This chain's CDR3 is CASSRTGTGGDGYTF. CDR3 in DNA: TGTGCCAGCAGCCGTACCGGGACAGGGGGCGATGGCTACACCTTC.

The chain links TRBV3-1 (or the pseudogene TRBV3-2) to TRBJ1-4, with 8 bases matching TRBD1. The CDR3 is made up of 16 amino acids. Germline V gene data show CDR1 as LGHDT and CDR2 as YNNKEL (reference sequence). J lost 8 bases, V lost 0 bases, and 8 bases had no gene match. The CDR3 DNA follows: TGTGCCAGCAGCCAAGACCCTCAGGGGGCAAAAGAAAAACTGTTTTTT. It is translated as CASSQDPQGAKEKLFF.